A single sample is the source of the 21 T cell receptor beta chains below, sequenced in a study of blood T cell repertoires in COVID-19. Sequenced by immunoSEQ multiplex PCR; TCRdb stores in-frame clones only, minus some. The sample holds roughly 200,000 clones, approximately 85% seen once. Sequenced material: PBMCs or T cells enriched from blood (not recorded which). The receptors were gathered from a young woman who had recovered from COVID-19.

This rearrangement joins TRBV9 to TRBJ2-1; the match to TRBD2 covers 10 bases. The trim removed 0 bases at V and 8 bases at J, leaving 8 bases unmatched. Germline-derived CDR1 and CDR2 are SGDLS and YYNGEE. This CDR3 comprises 16 residues. The CDR3 nucleotides are TGTGCCAGCAGCGTAGCTGCAGCGGGAGGGCCGTATGAGCAGTTCTTC. This sequence encodes CASSVAAAGGPYEQFF.

This clone was seen more than once but under ten times. The chain is built from TRBV29-1 and TRBJ1-2, with D possibly TRBD1 on 5 matching bases. This CDR3 comprises 12 residues. Trimming took 4 bases from V and 8 from J, leaving 14 bases between them. The germline gives CDR1 SQVTM, CDR2 ANQGSEA. The DNA of the CDR3 is TGCAGCGTTGTTACCAGGGTATTAGGCTACACCTTC. Amino acid sequence: CSVVTRVLGYTF.

V is TRBV10-2 and J is TRBJ2-7; no clear D gene. With 2 bases removed from V and 3 bases from J, the gap between germline ends came to 5 bases. The germline gives CDR1 WSHSY, CDR2 SAAADI. The CDR3 covers 12 residues. The CDR3 spells CASSEPGYEQYF. As DNA, the CDR3 is TGCGCCAGCAGTGAGCCAGGCTACGAGCAGTACTTC.

The chain links TRBV10-2 to TRBJ1-5; D is perhaps TRBD1 (6 bases). The CDR3 sequence is 13 residues long. V lost 6 bases and J lost 6, with 12 bases in between. The germline gives CDR1 WSHSY, CDR2 SAAADI. The DNA for the CDR3 is TGCGCCAGCAGCCAGGGGTTGGGTCAGCCCCAGCATTTT. Translated: CASSQGLGQPQHF.

The chain is built from TRBV10-1 and TRBJ2-1; D perhaps matches TRBD2 (6 bases). Trimming removed 3 bases at V and 10 bases at J, with 16 bases between. The V gene's germline CDR1 is WNHNN and CDR2 SYGVQD (reference sequence). The CDR3 is made up of 14 amino acids. The CDR3 loop reads CASSEGGTSREQFF. CDR3 in DNA: TGCGCCAGCAGTGAAGGAGGGACCTCTCGGGAGCAGTTCTTC.

The CDR3 sequence is CARSLILGPAATEAFF. CDR3 coding DNA: TGTGCCAGAAGCTTAATCCTAGGTCCTGCGGCCACTGAAGCTTTCTTT. The chain carries TRBV7-5 and TRBJ1-1. TRBV7-5 has pseudogene status. The CDR3 consists of 16 residues.

This chain links TRBV29-1 with TRBJ2-7, with 11 bases fitting TRBD2. The junction had 6 bases not matched to a gene; V was cut back by 7 bases and J by 1 base. Germline V CDR1 and CDR2: SQVTM, ANQGSEA. The CDR3 loop spans 14 amino acids. CDR3 nucleotide sequence: TGCAGCGCCGTTCTAGCGGGAGGATCCTACGAGCAGTACTTC. Protein sequence: CSAVLAGGSYEQYF.

This clone was seen more than once but under ten times. V and J are TRBV27 and TRBJ1-5; D ambiguous. Trimming shortened V by 4 bases and J by 7 bases, and 11 bases separated the two germline ends. CDR1 and CDR2 (germline): MNHEY, SMNVEV (reference sequence). The length of the CDR3 is 13 residues. Here the CDR3 reads CASSSRPEQPQHF. CDR3 DNA: TGTGCCAGCAGTTCGCGGCCTGAACAGCCCCAGCATTTT.

This clone was detected only once. The chain couples TRBV29-1 to TRBJ2-5; TRBD1 matches at 8 bases. The V segment lost 7 bases and the J segment 6 bases; nucleotides outside the gene matches: 7. The CDR3 consists of 12 residues. Germline-derived CDR1 and CDR2 are SQVTM and ANQGSEA. CDR3 protein: CSAGQGSKTQYF. Here the CDR3 DNA reads TGCAGCGCTGGACAGGGCTCGAAGACCCAGTACTTC.

This clone was counted only a few times. The chain has TRBV10-3 and TRBJ2-7; 10 bases map to TRBD2. Germline V CDR1 and CDR2: ENHRY, SYGVKD. The CDR3 runs to 17 residues. Losses at the gene ends were 4 bases for V and 3 bases for J; bases not matched to a gene: 12. The CDR3 is CAISGSSSGRAGYEQYF. CDR3 coding DNA: TGTGCCATCAGTGGAAGTTCAAGCGGGAGGGCCGGCTACGAGCAGTACTTC.

The gene calls are TRBV16 and TRBJ2-7; the match to TRBD2 covers 8 bases. Germline lookup yields CDR1 KGHSY and CDR2 FQNENV. The CDR3 runs to 16 residues. V lost 0 bases and J lost 0; bases outside the gene matches: 4. CDR3 in DNA: TGTGCCAGCAGCCAATCGAACCTAGCGGGCTCCTACGAGCAGTACTTC. It is translated as CASSQSNLAGSYEQYF. Together with reference TRBV16 and TRBJ2-7, the CDR3 gives the full variable domain: GEEVAQTPKHLVRGEGQKAKLYCAPIKGHSYVFWYQQVLKNEFKFLISFQNENVFDETGMPKERFSAKCLPNSPCSLEIQATKLEDSAVYFCASSQSNLAGSYEQYFGPGTRLTVT.

The rearrangement links TRBV19 to TRBJ2-1, with D perhaps TRBD2 (5 bases). V was cut by 4 bases and J by 4 bases, with 8 bases left in between. Germline CDR1 reads LNHDA; CDR2 reads SQIVND (reference sequence). This CDR3 is built from 13 residues. CDR3 nucleotide sequence: TGTGCCAGTAGTACCCGGGGTTACAATGAGCAGTTCTTC. As protein: CASSTRGYNEQFF.

The V call is TRBV1, the J call TRBJ2-7; TRBD1, the table's D call, was not compared with the DNA. TRBV1 is recorded as a pseudogene. This CDR3 is built from 15 residues. In nucleotides, the CDR3 is TGCACCAGCAGCCAAGGGGACAGATCCCTAGGGGAGCAGTACTTC. Residues: CTSSQGDRSLGEQYF.

This clone appeared a few times. The chain links TRBV9 to TRBJ1-4; D not resolved. This CDR3 region has 17 residues. Per germline, CDR1 SGDLS and CDR2 YYNGEE. Trimming left V 3 bases short and J 2 bases short, with 17 bases between. The CDR3 nucleotides are TGTGCCAGCAGCGCACGTCCCCCCACAGCTACTAATGAAAAACTGTTTTTT. Encoded protein: CASSARPPTATNEKLFF.

This clone was counted a single time. The gene calls are TRBV7-9 and TRBJ2-1; possibly TRBD2 for D (5 bases). The CDR3 spans 15 residues. Germline lookup yields CDR1 SEHNR and CDR2 FQNEAQ (reference sequence). V was cut by 8 bases and J by 0 bases, with 14 bases left in between. In nucleotides, the CDR3 is TGTGCCAGCCAGCAGTTCGAGGGCTCCTACAATGAGCAGTTCTTC. Protein sequence: CASQQFEGSYNEQFF.

This clone was picked up a small number of times. The rearrangement links TRBV7-3 to TRBJ2-2, with D possibly being TRBD1 (5 bases). V was pared by 2 bases and J by 7 bases, with 8 bases between. Per germline, CDR1 SGHTA and CDR2 FQGTGA. CDR3 size: 13 residues. The CDR3 region has the DNA TGTGCCAGCAGCTTATCTCAGGGCGGGGAGCTGTTTTTT. Amino acids: CASSLSQGGELFF.

A word on this clone: Sequence at one end of the junction differs from germline and may be a read error. The chain couples TRBV6-1 to TRBJ2-7; 10 bases map to TRBD2. The CDR3 runs 19 residues. In germline, CDR1 is MNHNS, CDR2 SASEGT. The CDR3 coding sequence is TGTGCCAGCAGTGAAGCACCCTACAATCTAGCGGGAGACTCCCACGAGCAGTACTTC. Protein sequence: CASSEAPYNLAGDSHEQYF.

This sequence joins TRBV5-1 and TRBJ2-7; the match to TRBD2 covers 7 bases. There are 14 residues in the CDR3. V was pared by 0 bases and J by 7 bases, with 7 bases of the junction left unmatched. Looked up from germline, CDR1 is SGHRS and CDR2 is YFSETQ. Written as DNA, the CDR3 is TGCGCCAGCAGCTTGGCCGGGGGGTCCGGGGAGCAGTACTTC. Translated: CASSLAGGSGEQYF.

The gene calls are TRBV2 and TRBJ1-1; maybe TRBD1 (5 bases). In germline, CDR1 is SNHLY, CDR2 FYNNEI. The CDR3 has 15 amino acids. Trimming shortened V by 2 bases and J by 5 bases, and 15 bases separated the two germline ends. CDR3 sequence: CASSEQGVTRTEAFF. The CDR3 DNA sequence: TGTGCCAGCAGTGAACAAGGGGTGACGAGGACTGAAGCTTTCTTT. The variable domain in full, completed from reference TRBV2 and TRBJ1-1, reads EPEVTQTPSHQVTQMGQEVILRCVPISNHLYFYWYRQILGQKVEFLVSFYNNEISEKSEIFDDQFSVERPDGSNFTLKIRSTKLEDSAMYFCASSEQGVTRTEAFFGQGTRLTVV.

The chain recombines TRBV2 with TRBJ2-2, with D unclear. Per germline, CDR1 SNHLY and CDR2 FYNNEI. The CDR3 totals 13 residues. V was shortened by 6 bases and J by 6 bases, with 11 bases between the two germline ends. The CDR3 sequence is CASSGELAGELFF. CDR3 nucleotide sequence: TGTGCCAGCAGCGGAGAGCTTGCCGGGGAGCTGTTTTTT.

The V gene is TRBV6-5, the J gene TRBJ1-1; maybe TRBD1 (5 bases). Per the germline V gene, CDR1 is MNHEY and CDR2 is SVGAGI. This CDR3 is 13 amino acids long. V lost 5 bases and J lost 8, with 15 bases in between. The CDR3 loop reads CASSPTDNLEAFF. The CDR3 coding sequence is TGTGCCAGCAGTCCGACAGATAACCTAGAAGCTTTCTTT.